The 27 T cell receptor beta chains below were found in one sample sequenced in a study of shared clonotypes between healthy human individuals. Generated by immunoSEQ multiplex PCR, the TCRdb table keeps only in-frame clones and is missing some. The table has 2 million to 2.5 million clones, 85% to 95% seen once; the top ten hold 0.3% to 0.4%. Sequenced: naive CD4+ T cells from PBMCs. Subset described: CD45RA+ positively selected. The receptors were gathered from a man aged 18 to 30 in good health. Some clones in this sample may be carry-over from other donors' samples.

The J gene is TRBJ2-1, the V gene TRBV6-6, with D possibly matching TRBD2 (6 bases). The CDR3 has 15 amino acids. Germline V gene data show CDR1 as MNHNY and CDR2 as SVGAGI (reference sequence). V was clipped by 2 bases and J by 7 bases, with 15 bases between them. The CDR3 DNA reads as TGTGCCAGCAGTTACACGGGAGCCAGCCGGAATGAGCAGTTCTTC. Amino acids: CASSYTGASRNEQFF.

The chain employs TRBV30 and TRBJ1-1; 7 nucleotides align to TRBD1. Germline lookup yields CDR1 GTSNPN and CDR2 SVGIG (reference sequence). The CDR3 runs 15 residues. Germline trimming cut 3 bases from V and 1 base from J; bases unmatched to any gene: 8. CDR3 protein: CAWRLPDRTNTEAFF. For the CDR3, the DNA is TGTGCCTGGAGATTACCGGACAGGACGAACACTGAAGCTTTCTTT.

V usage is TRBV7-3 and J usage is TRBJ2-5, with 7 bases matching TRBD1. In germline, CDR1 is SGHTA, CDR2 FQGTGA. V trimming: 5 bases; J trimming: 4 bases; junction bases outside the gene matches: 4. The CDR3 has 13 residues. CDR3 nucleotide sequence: TGTGCCAGCAGCCGGGACAGCGGAGAGACCCAGTACTTC. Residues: CASSRDSGETQYF.

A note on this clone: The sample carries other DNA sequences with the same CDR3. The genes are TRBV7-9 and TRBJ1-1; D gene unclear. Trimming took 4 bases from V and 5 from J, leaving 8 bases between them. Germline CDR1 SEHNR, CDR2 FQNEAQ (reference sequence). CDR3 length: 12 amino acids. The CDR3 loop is CASSSGGTEAFF. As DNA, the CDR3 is TGTGCCAGCAGCTCTGGTGGGACTGAAGCTTTCTTT.

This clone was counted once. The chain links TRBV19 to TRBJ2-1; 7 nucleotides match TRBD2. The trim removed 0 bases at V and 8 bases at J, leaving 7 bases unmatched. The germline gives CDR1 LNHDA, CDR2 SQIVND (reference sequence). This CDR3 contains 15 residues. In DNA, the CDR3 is TGTGCCAGTAGTATAGATACCGAAGGGAGGGATGAGCAGTTCTTC. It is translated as CASSIDTEGRDEQFF.

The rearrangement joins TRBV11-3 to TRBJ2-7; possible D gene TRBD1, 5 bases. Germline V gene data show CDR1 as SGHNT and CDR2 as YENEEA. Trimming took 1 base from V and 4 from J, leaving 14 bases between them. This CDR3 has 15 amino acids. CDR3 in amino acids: CASSLVKDSTYEQYF. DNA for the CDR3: TGTGCCAGCAGCTTAGTAAAAGACAGCACTTACGAGCAGTACTTC.

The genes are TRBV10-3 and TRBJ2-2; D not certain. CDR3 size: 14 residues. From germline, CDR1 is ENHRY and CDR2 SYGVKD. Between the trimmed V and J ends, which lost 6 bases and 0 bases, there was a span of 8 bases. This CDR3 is CAISRAPNTGELFF. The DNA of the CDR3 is TGTGCCATCAGCCGAGCCCCGAACACCGGGGAGCTGTTTTTT.

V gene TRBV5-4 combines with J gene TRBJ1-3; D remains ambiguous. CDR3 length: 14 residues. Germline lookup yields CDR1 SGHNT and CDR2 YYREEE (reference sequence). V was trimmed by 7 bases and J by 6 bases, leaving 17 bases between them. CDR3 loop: CASHDLASKNTIYF. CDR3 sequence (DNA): TGTGCCAGCCACGATCTGGCCAGCAAAAACACCATATATTTT.

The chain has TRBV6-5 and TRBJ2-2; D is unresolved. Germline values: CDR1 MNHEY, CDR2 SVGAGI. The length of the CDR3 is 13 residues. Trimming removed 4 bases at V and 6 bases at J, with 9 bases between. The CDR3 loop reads CASSSHRAGELFF. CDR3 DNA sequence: TGTGCCAGCAGTTCCCACCGGGCCGGGGAGCTGTTTTTT.

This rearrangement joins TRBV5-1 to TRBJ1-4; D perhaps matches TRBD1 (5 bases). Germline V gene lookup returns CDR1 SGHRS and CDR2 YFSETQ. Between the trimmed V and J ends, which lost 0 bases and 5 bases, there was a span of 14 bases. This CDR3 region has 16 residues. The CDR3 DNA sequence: TGCGCCAGCAGCTTGGGGAACGCAGGGCTAAATGAAAAACTGTTTTTT. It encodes CASSLGNAGLNEKLFF.

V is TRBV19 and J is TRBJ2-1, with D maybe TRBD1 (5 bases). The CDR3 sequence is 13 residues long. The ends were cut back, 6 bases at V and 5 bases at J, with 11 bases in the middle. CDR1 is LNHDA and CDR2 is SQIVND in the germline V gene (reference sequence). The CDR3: CASRKTVDNEQFF. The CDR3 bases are TGTGCCAGTAGGAAGACAGTGGACAATGAGCAGTTCTTC.

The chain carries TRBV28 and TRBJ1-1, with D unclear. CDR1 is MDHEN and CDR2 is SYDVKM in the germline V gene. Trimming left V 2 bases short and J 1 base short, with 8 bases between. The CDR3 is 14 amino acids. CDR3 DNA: TGTGCCAGCAGTTTAACTCACCCGAACACTGAAGCTTTCTTT. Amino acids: CASSLTHPNTEAFF.

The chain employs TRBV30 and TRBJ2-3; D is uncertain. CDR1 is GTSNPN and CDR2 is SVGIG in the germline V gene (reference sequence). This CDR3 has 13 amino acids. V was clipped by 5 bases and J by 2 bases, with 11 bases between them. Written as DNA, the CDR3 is TGTGCCTGGGCATTAGGGCTCACAGATACGCAGTATTTT. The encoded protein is CAWALGLTDTQYF.

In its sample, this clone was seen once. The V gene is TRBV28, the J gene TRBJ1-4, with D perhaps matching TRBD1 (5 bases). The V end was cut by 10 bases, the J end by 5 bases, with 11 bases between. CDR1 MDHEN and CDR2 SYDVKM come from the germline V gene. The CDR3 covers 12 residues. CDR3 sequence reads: CATGTENEKLFF. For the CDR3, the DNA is TGTGCCACCGGGACGGAGAATGAAAAACTGTTTTTT.

CDR3 coding DNA: TGTGCCAGCAGTTTAAGGCAGCCGCACTTCCCGGCCCAGCATTTT. This gives the protein CASSLRQPHFPAQHF. This rearrangement joins TRBV28 to TRBJ1-5; D is unresolved. Germline CDR1 MDHEN, CDR2 SYDVKM. V shed 2 bases and J shed 11 bases, with 19 bases lying between them. The CDR3 contains 15 residues.

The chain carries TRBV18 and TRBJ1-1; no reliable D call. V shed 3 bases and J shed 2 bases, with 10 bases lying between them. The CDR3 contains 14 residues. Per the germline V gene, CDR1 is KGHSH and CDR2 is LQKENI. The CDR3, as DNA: TGTGCCAGCTCACCGTCGTCAGGAAACACTGAAGCTTTCTTT. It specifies CASSPSSGNTEAFF.

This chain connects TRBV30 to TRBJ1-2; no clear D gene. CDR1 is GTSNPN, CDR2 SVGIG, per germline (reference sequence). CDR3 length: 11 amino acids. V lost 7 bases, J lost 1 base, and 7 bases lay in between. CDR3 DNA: TGTGCCTCCCACCTTAACTATGGCTACACCTTC. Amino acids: CASHLNYGYTF. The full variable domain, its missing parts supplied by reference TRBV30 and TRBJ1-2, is SQTIHQWPATLVQPVGSPLSLECTVEGTSNPNLYWYRQAAGRGLQLLFYSVGIGQISSEVPQNLSASRPQDRQFILSSKKLLLSDSGFYLCASHLNYGYTFGSGTRLTVV.

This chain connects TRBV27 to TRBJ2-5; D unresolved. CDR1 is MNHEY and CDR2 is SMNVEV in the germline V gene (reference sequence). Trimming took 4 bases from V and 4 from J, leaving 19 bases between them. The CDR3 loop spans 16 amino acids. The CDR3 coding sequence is TGTGCCAGCAGTTCCCTTTTGGACCGGGTGGGAGAGACCCAGTACTTC. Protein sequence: CASSSLLDRVGETQYF.

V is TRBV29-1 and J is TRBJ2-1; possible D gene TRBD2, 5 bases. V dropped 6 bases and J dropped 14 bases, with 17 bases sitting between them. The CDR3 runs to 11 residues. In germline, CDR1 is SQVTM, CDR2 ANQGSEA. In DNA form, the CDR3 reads TGCAGCGTCCAAACTGTGGGGAGAGAGTTCTTC. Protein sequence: CSVQTVGREFF.

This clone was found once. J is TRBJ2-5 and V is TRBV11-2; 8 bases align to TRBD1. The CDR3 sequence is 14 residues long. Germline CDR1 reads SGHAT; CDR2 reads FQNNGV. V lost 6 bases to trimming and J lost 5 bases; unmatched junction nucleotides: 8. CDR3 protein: CASRLTGAGETQYF. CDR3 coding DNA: TGTGCCAGCAGGTTGACAGGGGCTGGGGAGACCCAGTACTTC.

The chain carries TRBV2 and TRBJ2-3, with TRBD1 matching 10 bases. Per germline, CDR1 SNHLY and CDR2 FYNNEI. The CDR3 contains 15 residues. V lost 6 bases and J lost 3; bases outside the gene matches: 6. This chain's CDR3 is CASRGDRGRTDTQYF. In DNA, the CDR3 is TGTGCCAGCAGGGGAGACAGGGGGCGGACAGATACGCAGTATTTT.

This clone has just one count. CDR3 DNA sequence: TGTGCCAGCAGTTCCGGCCAGGGACAGGGGCGCGGGGAGCTGTTTTTT. Translating it yields CASSSGQGQGRGELFF. The chain employs TRBV6-5 and TRBJ2-2; 10 nucleotides agree with TRBD1. Per the germline V gene, CDR1 is MNHEY and CDR2 is SVGAGI. The CDR3 is made up of 16 amino acids. Trimming at V came to 4 bases and at J to 7 bases, leaving 9 bases not matched to a gene.

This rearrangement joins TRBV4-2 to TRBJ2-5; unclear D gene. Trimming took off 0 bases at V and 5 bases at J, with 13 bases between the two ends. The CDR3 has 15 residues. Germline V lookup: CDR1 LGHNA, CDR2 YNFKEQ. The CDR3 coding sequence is TGTGCCAGCAGCCAAGAGGACCGGATCCGGGAGACCCAGTACTTC. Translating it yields CASSQEDRIRETQYF.

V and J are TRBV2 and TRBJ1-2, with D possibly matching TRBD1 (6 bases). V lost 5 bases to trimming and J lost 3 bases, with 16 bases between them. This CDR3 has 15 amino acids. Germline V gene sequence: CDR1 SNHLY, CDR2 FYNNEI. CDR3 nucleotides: TGTGCCAGCAGTTCCCTCAGGGGAGGGGACTATGGCTACACCTTC. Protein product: CASSSLRGGDYGYTF. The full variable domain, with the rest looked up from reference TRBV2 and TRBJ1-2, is EPEVTQTPSHQVTQMGQEVILRCVPISNHLYFYWYRQILGQKVEFLVSFYNNEISEKSEIFDDQFSVERPDGSNFTLKIRSTKLEDSAMYFCASSSLRGGDYGYTFGSGTRLTVV.

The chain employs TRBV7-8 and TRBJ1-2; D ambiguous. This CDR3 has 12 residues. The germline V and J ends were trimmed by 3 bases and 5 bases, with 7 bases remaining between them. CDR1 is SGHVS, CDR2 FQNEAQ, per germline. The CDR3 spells CASSFDPYGYTF. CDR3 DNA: TGTGCCAGCAGCTTTGATCCGTATGGCTACACCTTC.

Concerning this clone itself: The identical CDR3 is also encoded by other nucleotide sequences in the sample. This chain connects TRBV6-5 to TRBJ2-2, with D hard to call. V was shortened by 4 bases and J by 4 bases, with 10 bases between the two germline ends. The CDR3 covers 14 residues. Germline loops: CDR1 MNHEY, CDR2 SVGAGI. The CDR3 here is CASSFDRFTGELFF. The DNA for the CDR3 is TGTGCCAGCAGTTTTGACCGATTCACCGGGGAGCTGTTTTTT.

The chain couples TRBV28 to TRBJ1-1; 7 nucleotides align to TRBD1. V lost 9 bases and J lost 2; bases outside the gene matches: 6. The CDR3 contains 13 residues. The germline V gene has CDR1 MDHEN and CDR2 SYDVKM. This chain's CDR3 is CASQEGANTEAFF. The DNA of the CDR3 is TGTGCCAGTCAAGAGGGGGCTAACACTGAAGCTTTCTTT.